The rows below give T cell receptor beta chains drawn from one sample of a study of T cell responses to AZD1222 COVID-19 vaccine. Some clones are missing from TCRdb's copy, which holds only in-frame ones; the method was immunoSEQ multiplex PCR. Of roughly 120,000 clones listed, more than 70% are singletons. This specimen consisted of peripheral blood, obtained on day 0 of AZD1222 vaccination. Receptor source: an adult in good health. The CDR3 runs from the conserved cysteine through the conserved F or W. Each record gives: D gene, V gene, J gene, clone size, CDR3 DNA, CDR3 protein. A D gene is named only where the DNA matches it firmly. Clone size appears in some rows only: once, few, many, or a class for an expanded clone.

d_gene: TRBD1
v_gene: TRBV6-5
j_gene: TRBJ2-3
abundance: -
CDR3nt: TGTGCCAGCACCAATTCACAGGGGGCTGTTGATACGCAGTATTTT
CDR3aa: CASTNSQGAVDTQYF

d_gene: -
v_gene: TRBV7-9
j_gene: TRBJ2-5
abundance: -
CDR3nt: TGTGCCAGCAGCAAGGGGGGACTCCTACAAGAGACCCAGTACTTC
CDR3aa: CASSKGGLLQETQYF

d_gene: TRBD2
v_gene: TRBV11-2
j_gene: TRBJ2-3
abundance: -
CDR3nt: TGTGCCAGCAGCTTTTCGCGGGGGATCACAGATACGCAGTATTTT
CDR3aa: CASSFSRGITDTQYF

d_gene: -
v_gene: TRBV7-8
j_gene: TRBJ1-5
abundance: -
CDR3nt: TGTGCCAGCAGCTTAAGTTTGCAGGGTAACAATCAGCCCCAGCATTTT
CDR3aa: CASSLSLQGNNQPQHF

d_gene: -
v_gene: TRBV6-5
j_gene: TRBJ2-5
abundance: -
CDR3nt: TGTGCCAGCCATCCCAAGGGCGACGGGAAAGAGACCCAGTACTTC
CDR3aa: CASHPKGDGKETQYF

d_gene: TRBD1
v_gene: TRBV6-4
j_gene: TRBJ1-3
abundance: -
CDR3nt: TGTGCCAGCAGTGAAGAATGGACAGGTGAGAGTTACACCATATATTTT
CDR3aa: CASSEEWTGESYTIYF

d_gene: -
v_gene: TRBV18
j_gene: TRBJ1-2
abundance: -
CDR3nt: TGTGCCAGCTCACCAGGGGAGGACTATGGCTACACCTTC
CDR3aa: CASSPGEDYGYTF

d_gene: -
v_gene: TRBV19
j_gene: TRBJ1-5
abundance: -
CDR3nt: TGTGCCAGTAGTTCGAATAGCAATCAGCCCCAGCATTTT
CDR3aa: CASSSNSNQPQHF

d_gene: TRBD1
v_gene: TRBV11-2
j_gene: TRBJ2-7
abundance: few
CDR3nt: TGTGCCAGCAGCAGCGACAGGGGCCTTTTTTCGTCCTACGAGCAGTACTTC
CDR3aa: CASSSDRGLFSSYEQYF

d_gene: -
v_gene: TRBV6-4
j_gene: TRBJ2-2
abundance: -
CDR3nt: TGTGCCAGCAGTGAAGGGACCGGGGAGCTGTTTTTT
CDR3aa: CASSEGTGELFF

d_gene: -
v_gene: TRBV6-2/TRBV6-3
j_gene: TRBJ1-5
abundance: -
CDR3nt: TGTGCCAGCAGTTACTCGAGAGTGCCCCAGCATTTT
CDR3aa: CASSYSRVPQHF

d_gene: -
v_gene: TRBV2
j_gene: TRBJ2-7
abundance: few
CDR3nt: TGTGCCAGCAGTAGGGGGGCCTACGAGCAGTACTTC
CDR3aa: CASSRGAYEQYF

d_gene: -
v_gene: TRBV7-2
j_gene: TRBJ2-7
abundance: -
CDR3nt: TGTGCCAGCAGCTTAGTCGGGGTCTCGGTGGAGCAGTACTTC
CDR3aa: CASSLVGVSVEQYF

d_gene: -
v_gene: TRBV3-1/TRBV3-2
j_gene: TRBJ2-3
abundance: -
CDR3nt: TGTGCCAGCAGCCAAGATGGAGGGGGAACAGATACGCAGTATTTT
CDR3aa: CASSQDGGGTDTQYF

d_gene: -
v_gene: TRBV2
j_gene: TRBJ1-4
abundance: -
CDR3nt: TGTGCCAGCAGTCTGAGCGCTCTTCGGGAAAAACTGTTTTTT
CDR3aa: CASSLSALREKLFF

d_gene: TRBD1
v_gene: TRBV7-2
j_gene: TRBJ1-3
abundance: -
CDR3nt: TGTGCCAGCAGCTTAGCAGGGGGCGATGGAAACACCATATATTTT
CDR3aa: CASSLAGGDGNTIYF

d_gene: -
v_gene: TRBV5-6
j_gene: TRBJ2-1
abundance: -
CDR3nt: TGTGCCAGCAGCTTGATAACCCAGGATAGTCATGAGCAGTTCTTC
CDR3aa: CASSLITQDSHEQFF

d_gene: TRBD1
v_gene: TRBV28
j_gene: TRBJ1-6
abundance: -
CDR3nt: TGTGCCAGCAGTTTAGGACAGGGGAAGTCACCCCTCCACTTT
CDR3aa: CASSLGQGKSPLHF

d_gene: -
v_gene: TRBV25-1
j_gene: TRBJ1-5
abundance: -
CDR3nt: TGTGCCAGCAACGGCGGGAACAATCAGCCCCAGCATTTT
CDR3aa: CASNGGNNQPQHF

d_gene: -
v_gene: TRBV28
j_gene: TRBJ1-1
abundance: -
CDR3nt: TGTGCCAGCACCCGAATCGTTATGAACACTGAAGCTTTCTTT
CDR3aa: CASTRIVMNTEAFF

d_gene: -
v_gene: TRBV6-5
j_gene: TRBJ2-3
abundance: -
CDR3nt: TGTGCCAGCAGTTACCGGGAGAGCACAGATACGCAGTATTTT
CDR3aa: CASSYRESTDTQYF

d_gene: -
v_gene: TRBV18
j_gene: TRBJ1-2
abundance: -
CDR3nt: TGTGCCAGCTCACCATACGCGACAGATGGCTACACCTTC
CDR3aa: CASSPYATDGYTF

d_gene: TRBD1
v_gene: TRBV6-5
j_gene: TRBJ1-3
abundance: -
CDR3nt: TGTGCCAGCAGTTCGGACAGGGTCCCTGGAAACACCATATATTTT
CDR3aa: CASSSDRVPGNTIYF

d_gene: -
v_gene: TRBV23-1
j_gene: TRBJ1-1
abundance: -
CDR3nt: TGCGCCAGCAGTCAATCCGGGGGAACCACTGAAGCTTTCTTT
CDR3aa: CASSQSGGTTEAFF

d_gene: -
v_gene: TRBV2
j_gene: TRBJ2-4
abundance: -
CDR3nt: TGTGCCAGCAGTGATACCGGGGTAGCCAAAAACATTCAGTACTTC
CDR3aa: CASSDTGVAKNIQYF

d_gene: -
v_gene: TRBV6-5
j_gene: TRBJ1-5
abundance: once
CDR3nt: TGTGCCAGCAGTTATTCTAGGGGTCAGCCCCAGCATTTT
CDR3aa: CASSYSRGQPQHF

d_gene: TRBD1
v_gene: TRBV19
j_gene: TRBJ2-5
abundance: -
CDR3nt: TGTGCCAGTAGCCAGGGACAGCAAGAGACCCAGTACTTC
CDR3aa: CASSQGQQETQYF

d_gene: TRBD2
v_gene: TRBV3-1/TRBV3-2
j_gene: TRBJ2-5
abundance: -
CDR3nt: TGTGCCAGCAGCCAAGATCTAGCGGGGCTGGGGGAGACCCAGTACTTC
CDR3aa: CASSQDLAGLGETQYF

d_gene: -
v_gene: TRBV19
j_gene: TRBJ1-2
abundance: -
CDR3nt: TGTGCCAGTAACCCGGCGGCGGGTGCCTATGGCTACACCTTC
CDR3aa: CASNPAAGAYGYTF

d_gene: TRBD1
v_gene: TRBV10-3
j_gene: TRBJ1-2
abundance: -
CDR3nt: TGTGCCATCAGTGAAGGGACAGGGGTGAACTATGGCTACACCTTC
CDR3aa: CAISEGTGVNYGYTF

d_gene: -
v_gene: TRBV27
j_gene: TRBJ2-7
abundance: -
CDR3nt: TGTGCCAGCAGTTTAGCGGGGGCCTTATCCGGGCAGTACTTC
CDR3aa: CASSLAGALSGQYF

d_gene: -
v_gene: TRBV6-5
j_gene: TRBJ1-1
abundance: -
CDR3nt: TGTGCCAGCAGGGCCGGTAACACTGAAGCTTTCTTT
CDR3aa: CASRAGNTEAFF

d_gene: TRBD1
v_gene: TRBV29-1
j_gene: TRBJ1-2
abundance: -
CDR3nt: TGCAGCGCCCCACAGGGGAAGTATGGCTACACCTTC
CDR3aa: CSAPQGKYGYTF

d_gene: TRBD1
v_gene: TRBV5-1
j_gene: TRBJ1-2
abundance: -
CDR3nt: TGCGCCAGCAGCTCGACGGGACAGCCGTCGACCTATGGCTACACCTTC
CDR3aa: CASSSTGQPSTYGYTF

d_gene: -
v_gene: TRBV2
j_gene: TRBJ2-2
abundance: -
CDR3nt: TGTGCCAGCAGCGGGCCCCGGGGGGAGCTGTTTTTT
CDR3aa: CASSGPRGELFF

d_gene: -
v_gene: TRBV7-3
j_gene: TRBJ1-1
abundance: -
CDR3nt: TGTGCCAGCAGCTCCTCGGGGGTGAACACTGAAGCTTTCTTT
CDR3aa: CASSSSGVNTEAFF

d_gene: -
v_gene: TRBV12-5
j_gene: TRBJ2-7
abundance: -
CDR3nt: TGTGCTAGTGGTTTGGGAGAGGACCCACGGACGGGGGAGCAGTACTTC
CDR3aa: CASGLGEDPRTGEQYF

d_gene: TRBD1
v_gene: TRBV11-2
j_gene: TRBJ1-4
abundance: -
CDR3nt: TGTGCCAGCAGCTCTCTCAGGGGGAATAATGAAAAACTGTTTTTT
CDR3aa: CASSSLRGNNEKLFF

d_gene: -
v_gene: TRBV7-8
j_gene: TRBJ1-5
abundance: -
CDR3nt: TGTGCCAGCAGCTTAGGACGACAGCCCCAGCATTTT
CDR3aa: CASSLGRQPQHF

d_gene: -
v_gene: TRBV27
j_gene: TRBJ1-5
abundance: -
CDR3nt: TGTGCCAGCAGATCACAGGGCTCAAATCAGCCCCAGCATTTT
CDR3aa: CASRSQGSNQPQHF

d_gene: TRBD2
v_gene: TRBV10-3
j_gene: TRBJ2-1
abundance: -
CDR3nt: TGTGCCATCAGTGGAGCCGGGACTAGCGGGGGCCGGGGTGAGCAGTTCTTC
CDR3aa: CAISGAGTSGGRGEQFF

d_gene: TRBD2
v_gene: TRBV10-3
j_gene: TRBJ2-1
abundance: -
CDR3nt: TGTGCCATCAGTGCCAGAATGACTAGCGGGGGCAATGAGCAGTTCTTC
CDR3aa: CAISARMTSGGNEQFF

d_gene: TRBD1
v_gene: TRBV18
j_gene: TRBJ1-2
abundance: -
CDR3nt: TGTGCCAGCTCACCAAACAGGGGCGCCTATGGCTACACCTTC
CDR3aa: CASSPNRGAYGYTF

d_gene: TRBD1
v_gene: TRBV18
j_gene: TRBJ2-5
abundance: -
CDR3nt: TGTGCCAGCTCACCGTACAGGGGGAATTGGACCCAGTACTTC
CDR3aa: CASSPYRGNWTQYF

d_gene: TRBD1
v_gene: TRBV18
j_gene: TRBJ1-2
abundance: -
CDR3nt: TGTGCCAGCTCAAGCTTGACAGGGGGCAACGGCTACACCTTC
CDR3aa: CASSSLTGGNGYTF

d_gene: -
v_gene: TRBV4-2
j_gene: TRBJ2-5
abundance: -
CDR3nt: TGTGCCAGCAGCCAAGACAACCCCTTGGAAAAAGAGACCCAGTACTTC
CDR3aa: CASSQDNPLEKETQYF

d_gene: -
v_gene: TRBV6-5
j_gene: TRBJ1-1
abundance: once
CDR3nt: TGTGCCAGCAGTTCAGGGGTCGGGTTCACTGAAGCTTTCTTT
CDR3aa: CASSSGVGFTEAFF

d_gene: -
v_gene: TRBV7-2
j_gene: TRBJ1-3
abundance: -
CDR3nt: TGTGCCAGCAGCCCGCAGCCCGGAAACACCATATATTTT
CDR3aa: CASSPQPGNTIYF

d_gene: -
v_gene: TRBV7-9
j_gene: TRBJ1-1
abundance: once
CDR3nt: TGTGCCAGCAGCTTAGGCTTATGGGGTCAGGGCCGCCTCAACACTGAAGCTTTCTTT
CDR3aa: CASSLGLWGQGRLNTEAFF

d_gene: -
v_gene: TRBV7-2
j_gene: TRBJ1-6
abundance: -
CDR3nt: TGTGCCAGCAGCTTACCAGTGGGCGGTATCCATAATTCACCCCTCCACTTT
CDR3aa: CASSLPVGGIHNSPLHF

d_gene: -
v_gene: TRBV6-4
j_gene: TRBJ1-6
abundance: -
CDR3nt: TGTGCCAGCAGTGAAAAGCCGACAGCTCCCCTCCACTTT
CDR3aa: CASSEKPTAPLHF

d_gene: -
v_gene: TRBV19
j_gene: TRBJ1-2
abundance: -
CDR3nt: TGTGCCAGTAGTATTCGGATTATCGGCCAGGTCTACACCTTC
CDR3aa: CASSIRIIGQVYTF